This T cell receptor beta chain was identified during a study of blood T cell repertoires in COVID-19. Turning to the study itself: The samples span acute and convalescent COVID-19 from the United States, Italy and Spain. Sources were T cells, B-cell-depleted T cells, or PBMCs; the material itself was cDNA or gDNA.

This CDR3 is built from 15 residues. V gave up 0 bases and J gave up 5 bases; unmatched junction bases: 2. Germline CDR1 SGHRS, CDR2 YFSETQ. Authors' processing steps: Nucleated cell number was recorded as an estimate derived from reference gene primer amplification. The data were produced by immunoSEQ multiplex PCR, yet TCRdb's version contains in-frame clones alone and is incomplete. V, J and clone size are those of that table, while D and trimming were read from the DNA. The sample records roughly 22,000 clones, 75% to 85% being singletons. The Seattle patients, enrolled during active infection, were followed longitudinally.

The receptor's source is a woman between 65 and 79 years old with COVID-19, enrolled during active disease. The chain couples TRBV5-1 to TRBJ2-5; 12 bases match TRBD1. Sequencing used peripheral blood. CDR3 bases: TGCGCCAGCAGCTTGGCCGGGACAGGGGGCGAGACCCAGTACTTC. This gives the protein CASSLAGTGGETQYF.